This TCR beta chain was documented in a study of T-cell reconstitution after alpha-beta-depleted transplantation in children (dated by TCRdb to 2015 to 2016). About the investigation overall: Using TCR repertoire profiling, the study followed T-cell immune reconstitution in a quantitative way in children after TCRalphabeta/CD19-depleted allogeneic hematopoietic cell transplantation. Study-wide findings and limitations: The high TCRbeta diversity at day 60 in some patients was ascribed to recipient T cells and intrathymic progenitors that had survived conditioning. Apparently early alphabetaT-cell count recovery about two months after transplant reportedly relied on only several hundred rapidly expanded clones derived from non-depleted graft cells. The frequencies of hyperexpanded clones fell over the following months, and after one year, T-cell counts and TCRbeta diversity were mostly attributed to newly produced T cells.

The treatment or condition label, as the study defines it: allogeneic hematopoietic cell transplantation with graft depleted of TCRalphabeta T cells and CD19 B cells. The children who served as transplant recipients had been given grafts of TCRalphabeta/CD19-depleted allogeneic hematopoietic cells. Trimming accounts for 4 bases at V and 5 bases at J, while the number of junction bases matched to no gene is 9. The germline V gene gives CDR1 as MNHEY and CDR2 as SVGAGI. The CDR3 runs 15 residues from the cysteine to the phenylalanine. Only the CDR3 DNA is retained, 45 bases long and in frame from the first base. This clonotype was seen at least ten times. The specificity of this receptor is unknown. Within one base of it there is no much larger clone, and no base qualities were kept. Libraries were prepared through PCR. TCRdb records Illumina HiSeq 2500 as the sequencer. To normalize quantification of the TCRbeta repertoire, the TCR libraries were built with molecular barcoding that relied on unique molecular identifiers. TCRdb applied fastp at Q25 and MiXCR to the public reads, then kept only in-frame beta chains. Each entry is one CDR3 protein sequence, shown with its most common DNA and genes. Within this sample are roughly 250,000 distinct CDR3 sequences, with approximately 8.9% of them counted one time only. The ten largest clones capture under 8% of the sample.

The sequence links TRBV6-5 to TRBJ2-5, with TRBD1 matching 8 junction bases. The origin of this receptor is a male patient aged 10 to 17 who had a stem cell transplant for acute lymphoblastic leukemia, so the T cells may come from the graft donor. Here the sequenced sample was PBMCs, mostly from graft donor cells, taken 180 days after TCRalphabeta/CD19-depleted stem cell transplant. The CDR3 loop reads CASSSSDRDGETQYF. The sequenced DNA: TGTGCCAGCAGTTCCTCGGACAGGGATGGCGAGACCCAGTACTTC.